Listed here is a single TCR beta chain. Its specificity is unknown. CDR1 SGHTA and CDR2 FQGTGA come from the germline V gene. Deletions cut 5 bases from V and 4 bases from J, with 14 bases between. The CDR3 covers 15 residues. This sample is drawn from a study of lymphopenia after photon versus proton radiotherapy. Whole-study findings and limits: In patients who died, overall survival fell as post-nadir TCR diversity dropped more.

Assay: immunoSEQ multiplex PCR; the TCRdb copy retains only in-frame clones and omits some. The table includes 65,000 to 75,000 clones, 85% to 90% detected once. This TCR was sampled from a man older than 75 with esophageal cancer. The source material was peripheral blood, sampled from a patient treated with proton-based radiotherapy. This chain uses TRBV7-3 with TRBJ2-2, with TRBD2 as a possible D gene (6 bases). The CDR3 protein is CASSRNGGLTGELFF. For the CDR3, the DNA is TGTGCCAGCAGCCGTAACGGGGGACTCACCGGGGAGCTGTTTTTT.